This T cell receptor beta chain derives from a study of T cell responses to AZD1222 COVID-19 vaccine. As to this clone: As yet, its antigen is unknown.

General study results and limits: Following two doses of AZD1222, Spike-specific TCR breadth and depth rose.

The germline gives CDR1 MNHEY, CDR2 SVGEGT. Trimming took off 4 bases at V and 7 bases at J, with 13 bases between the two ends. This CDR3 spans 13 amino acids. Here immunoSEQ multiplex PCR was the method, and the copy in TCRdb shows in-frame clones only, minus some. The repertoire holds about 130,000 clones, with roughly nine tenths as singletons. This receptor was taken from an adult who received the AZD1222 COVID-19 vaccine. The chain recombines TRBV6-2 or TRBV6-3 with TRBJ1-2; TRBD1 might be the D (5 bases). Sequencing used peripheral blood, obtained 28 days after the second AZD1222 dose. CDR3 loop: CASSSTGRRGYTF. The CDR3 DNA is TGTGCCAGCAGTTCAACGGGGCGGCGTGGCTACACCTTC.